The T cell receptor (beta chain) under discussion was sequenced for a study of blood T cells in healthy people across ages. The germline V gene has CDR1 SGHNT and CDR2 YENEEA. J gave up 6 bases and V 9 bases, and 2 bases lay outside the gene matches. The CDR3 contains 11 residues. Through a sample-barcoded 5' primer and a J-beta primer mix, a second PCR was run for roughly 6 to 11 cycles. Each CDR3 protein is one row after TCRdb ran MiXCR on the 5' RACE reads. The sample consists of 790,000 or so distinct CDR3 sequences, 35% to 50% of them appearing once. Sequences were obtained from blood. The J gene is TRBJ2-1, the V gene TRBV11-3, with TRBD1 matching 7 bases. This receptor was obtained from a man older than 75 in good health. CDR3 nucleotides: TGTGCCAGTGGGACAGTCAATGAGCAGTTCTTC. Protein sequence: CASGTVNEQFF.